The clone carrying this TCR beta chain showed up just once. This CDR3 comprises 16 residues. Germline CDR1 and CDR2: SGHDT and YYEEEE. V dropped 2 bases and J dropped 5; count of bases not matched to a gene: 7. These data are taken from a study of T cell changes during pregnancy in multiple sclerosis. The data were produced by immunoSEQ multiplex PCR, yet TCRdb's version contains in-frame clones alone and is incomplete. The repertoire holds 81,000 or so clones, with about nine tenths as singletons. The receptor comes from a female donor in good health, serving as a control in a pregnancy study. Some clones in this sample may be carry-over from other donors' samples. The specimen was PBMCs, collected in the first trimester of pregnancy. This chain uses TRBV5-6 with TRBJ2-1, with 10 bases fitting TRBD1. The CDR3 coding sequence is TGTGCCAGCAGCTTATCCGGGACAGGGGCAGACAATGAGCAGTTCTTC. Residues: CASSLSGTGADNEQFF.